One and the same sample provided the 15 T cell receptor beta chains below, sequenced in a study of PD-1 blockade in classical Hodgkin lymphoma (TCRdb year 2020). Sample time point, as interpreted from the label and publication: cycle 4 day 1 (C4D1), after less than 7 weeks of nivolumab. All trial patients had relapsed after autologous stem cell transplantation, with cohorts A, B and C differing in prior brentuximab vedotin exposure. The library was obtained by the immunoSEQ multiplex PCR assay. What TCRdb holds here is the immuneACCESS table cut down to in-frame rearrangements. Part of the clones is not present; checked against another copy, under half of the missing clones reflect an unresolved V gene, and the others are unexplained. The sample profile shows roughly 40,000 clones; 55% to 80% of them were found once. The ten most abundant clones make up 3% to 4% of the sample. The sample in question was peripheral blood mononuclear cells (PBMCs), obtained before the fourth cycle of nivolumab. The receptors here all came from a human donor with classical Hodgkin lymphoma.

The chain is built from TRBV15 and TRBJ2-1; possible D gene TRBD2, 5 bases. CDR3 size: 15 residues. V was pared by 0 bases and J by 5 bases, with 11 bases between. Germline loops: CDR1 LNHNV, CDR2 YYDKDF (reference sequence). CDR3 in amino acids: CATSRDFGLNNEQFF. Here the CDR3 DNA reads TGTGCCACCAGCAGAGACTTCGGACTTAACAATGAGCAGTTCTTC. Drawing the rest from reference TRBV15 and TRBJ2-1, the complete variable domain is DAMVIQNPRYQVTQFGKPVTLSCSQTLNHNVMYWYQQKSSQAPKLLFHYYDKDFNNEADTPDNFQSRRPNTSFCFLDIRSPGLGDTAMYLCATSRDFGLNNEQFFGPGTRLTVL.

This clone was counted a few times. As DNA, the CDR3 is TGTGCCTGGAGTAGGTCCCGAGGCAATCAGCCCCAGCATTTT. Translated: CAWSRSRGNQPQHF. The rearrangement joins TRBV30 to TRBJ1-5; D not resolved. V was shortened by 2 bases and J by 2 bases, with 10 bases between the two germline ends. CDR3 length equals 14 residues. The germline gives CDR1 GTSNPN, CDR2 SVGIG (reference sequence). Drawing the rest from reference TRBV30 and TRBJ1-5, the complete variable domain is SQTIHQWPATLVQPVGSPLSLECTVEGTSNPNLYWYRQAAGRGLQLLFYSVGIGQISSEVPQNLSASRPQDRQFILSSKKLLLSDSGFYLCAWSRSRGNQPQHFGDGTRLSIL.

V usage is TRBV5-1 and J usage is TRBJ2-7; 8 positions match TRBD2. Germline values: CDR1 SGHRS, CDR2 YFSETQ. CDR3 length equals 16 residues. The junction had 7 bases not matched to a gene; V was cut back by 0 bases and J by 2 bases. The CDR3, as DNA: TGCGCCAGCAGCTTGGGGGGTAGCGGGGACACCTACGAGCAGTACTTC. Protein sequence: CASSLGGSGDTYEQYF.

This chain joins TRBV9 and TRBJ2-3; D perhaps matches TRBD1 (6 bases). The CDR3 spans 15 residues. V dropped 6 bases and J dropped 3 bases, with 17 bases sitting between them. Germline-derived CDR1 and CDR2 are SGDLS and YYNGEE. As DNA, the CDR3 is TGTGCCAGCACCATCAAGGGGGAGAGGACAGATACGCAGTATTTT. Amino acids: CASTIKGERTDTQYF.

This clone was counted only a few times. CDR3 loop: CASSSRSTEAFF. CDR3 in DNA: TGTGCCAGCTCATCCAGATCAACTGAAGCTTTCTTT. The chain joins TRBV18 to TRBJ1-1; D not certain. V lost 5 bases and J 5 bases, leaving 9 bases between the germline ends. CDR1 KGHSH and CDR2 LQKENI come from the germline V gene. This CDR3 is 12 amino acids long.

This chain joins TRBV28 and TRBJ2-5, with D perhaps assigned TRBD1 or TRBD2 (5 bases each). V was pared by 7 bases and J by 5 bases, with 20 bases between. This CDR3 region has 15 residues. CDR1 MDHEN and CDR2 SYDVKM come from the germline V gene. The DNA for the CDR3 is TGTGCCAGCACAACCCCTTCGACAGTAGCGGAGACCCAGTACTTC. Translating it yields CASTTPSTVAETQYF. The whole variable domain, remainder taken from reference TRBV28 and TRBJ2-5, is DVKVTQSSRYLVKRTGEKVFLECVQDMDHENMFWYRQDPGLGLRLIYFSYDVKMKEKGDIPEGYSVSREKKERFSLILESASTNQTSMYLCASTTPSTVAETQYFGPGTRLLVL.

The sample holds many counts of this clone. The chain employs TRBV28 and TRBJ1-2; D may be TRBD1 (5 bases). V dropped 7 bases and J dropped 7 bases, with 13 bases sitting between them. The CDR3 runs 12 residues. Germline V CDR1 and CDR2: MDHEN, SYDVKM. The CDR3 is CASTPRGRGYTF. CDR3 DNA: TGTGCCAGCACGCCAAGGGGTCGTGGCTACACCTTC.

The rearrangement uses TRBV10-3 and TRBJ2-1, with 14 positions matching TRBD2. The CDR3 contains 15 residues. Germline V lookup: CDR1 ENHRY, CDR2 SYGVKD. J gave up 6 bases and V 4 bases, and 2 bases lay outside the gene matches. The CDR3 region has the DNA TGTGCCATCAGTGCGACTAGCGGGGGGGTCAATGAGCAGTTCTTC. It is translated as CAISATSGGVNEQFF.

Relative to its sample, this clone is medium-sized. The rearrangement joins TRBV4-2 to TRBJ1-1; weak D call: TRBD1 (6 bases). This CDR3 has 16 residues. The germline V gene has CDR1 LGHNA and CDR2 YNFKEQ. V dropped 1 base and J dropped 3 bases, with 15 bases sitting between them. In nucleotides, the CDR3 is TGTGCCAGCAGCCAAGGGCCTCCTAAGGGGGACACTGAAGCTTTCTTT. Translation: CASSQGPPKGDTEAFF.

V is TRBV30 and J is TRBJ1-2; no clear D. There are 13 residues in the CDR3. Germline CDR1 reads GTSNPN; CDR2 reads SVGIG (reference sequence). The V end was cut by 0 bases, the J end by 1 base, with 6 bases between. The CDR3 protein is CAWSVSVNYGYTF. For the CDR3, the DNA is TGTGCCTGGAGTGTCAGTGTTAACTATGGCTACACCTTC. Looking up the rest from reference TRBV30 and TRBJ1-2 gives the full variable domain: SQTIHQWPATLVQPVGSPLSLECTVEGTSNPNLYWYRQAAGRGLQLLFYSVGIGQISSEVPQNLSASRPQDRQFILSSKKLLLSDSGFYLCAWSVSVNYGYTFGSGTRLTVV.

The chain's CDR3 is CASSMGQYNEKLFF. DNA for the CDR3: TGTGCCAGTAGTATGGGGCAGTATAATGAAAAACTGTTTTTT. V and J are TRBV19 and TRBJ1-4, with D perhaps matching TRBD1 (5 bases). The CDR3 has 14 amino acids. Trimming left V 3 bases short and J 4 bases short, with 9 bases between. From germline, CDR1 is LNHDA and CDR2 SQIVND (reference sequence).

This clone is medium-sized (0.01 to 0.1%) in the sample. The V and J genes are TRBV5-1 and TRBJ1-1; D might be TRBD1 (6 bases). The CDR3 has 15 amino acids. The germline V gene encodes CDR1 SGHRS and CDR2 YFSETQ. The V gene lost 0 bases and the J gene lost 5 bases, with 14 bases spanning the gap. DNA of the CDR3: TGCGCCAGCAGCTTGGGGTTTACAGGGAAAACTGAAGCTTTCTTT. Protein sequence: CASSLGFTGKTEAFF.

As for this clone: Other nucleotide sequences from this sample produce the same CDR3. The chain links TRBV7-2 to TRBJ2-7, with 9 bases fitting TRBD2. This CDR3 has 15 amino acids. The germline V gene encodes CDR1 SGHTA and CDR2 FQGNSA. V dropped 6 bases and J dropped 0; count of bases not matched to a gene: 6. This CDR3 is CASRSLAGHSYEQYF. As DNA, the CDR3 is TGTGCCAGCAGGTCACTAGCGGGCCACTCCTACGAGCAGTACTTC.

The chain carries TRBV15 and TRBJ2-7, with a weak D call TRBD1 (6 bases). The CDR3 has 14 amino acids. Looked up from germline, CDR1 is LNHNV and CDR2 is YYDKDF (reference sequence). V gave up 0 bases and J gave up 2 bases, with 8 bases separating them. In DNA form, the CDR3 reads TGTGCCACCAGCAGAGAAAGGGGGACCTACGAGCAGTACTTC. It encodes CATSRERGTYEQYF. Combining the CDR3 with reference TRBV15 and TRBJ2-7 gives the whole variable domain DAMVIQNPRYQVTQFGKPVTLSCSQTLNHNVMYWYQQKSSQAPKLLFHYYDKDFNNEADTPDNFQSRRPNTSFCFLDIRSPGLGDTAMYLCATSRERGTYEQYFGPGTRLTVT.

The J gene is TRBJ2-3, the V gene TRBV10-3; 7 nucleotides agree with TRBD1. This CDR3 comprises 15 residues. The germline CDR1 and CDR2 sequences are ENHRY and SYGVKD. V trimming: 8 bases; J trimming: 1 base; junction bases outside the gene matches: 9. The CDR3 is CAIGAGGARTDTQYF. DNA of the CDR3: TGTGCCATCGGGGCAGGGGGTGCTCGCACAGATACGCAGTATTTT.